This T cell receptor beta chain came from a study of beta chain features in type 1 diabetes (dated by TCRdb to 2016 to 2019). The study in broad terms: Mean age, gender distribution, total cell number and subset yield did not differ between patients and healthy donors. Across all samples, approximately 98,000,000 sorted cells were examined, and cell number per subset correlated strongly with RNA yield. In the study, TCRB repertoires of sorted circulating CD4+ T cell subsets from recently diagnosed type 1 diabetes patients were compared with those of matched healthy donors. Naive and central memory subsets were obtained from all 28 donors, but regulatory and stem cell-like memory subsets were isolated from only 8 patients and roughly 8 healthy donors.

Each donor gave one peripheral blood draw, averaging about 100 mL, which was collected into heparinised tubes. A BD FACSAria II and a panel including CD45RO, CCR7, CD25, CD127, CD95 and CD27 were used to sort naive, central memory, regulatory and stem cell-like memory CD4+ T cells. Purity was above 95% for every sorted population. PBMCs were isolated immediately by Lymphoprep density gradient centrifugation and stained directly without culture. To minimize batch effects, samples were stained and sorted in pairs, one healthy donor with one patient per experiment. Points the paper makes about the study in general: In all four CD4+ subsets, TCRB CDR3 length was moderately but significantly shorter in type 1 diabetes patients. Shorter templates might have been favored by PCR, but patient and control samples were amplified and corrected together, so both groups would have been affected equally by any skew. At VDJ recombination sites, type 1 diabetes patients had fewer insertions and more deleted nucleotides, which implies abnormalities in thymic rearrangement. Because the HLA sub-analyses included only small numbers of individuals, any influence of HLA type on TCRB rearrangement was left unresolved. Because cDNA was sequenced instead of genomic DNA, highly expressing activated cells could be over-represented, though the groups showed no difference in activation or CD3 levels. Naive, central memory and regulatory TCRB repertoires appeared more similar among patients than among healthy donors.

Remarks on this clone: What antigen it recognizes has not been identified. Base-call qualities are not available, and no considerably larger clone is one nucleotide away.

The V and J ends are trimmed by 2 bases and 8 bases, leaving 12 bases between them. In the germline V gene, CDR1 corresponds to ENHRY and CDR2 to SYGVKD. The CDR3 covers 14 residues, taking in both the cysteine and the phenylalanine. Only the CDR3 region is kept as DNA, spanning 42 bases read in frame from base 1. The High Capacity cDNA Reverse Transcription Kit was used to reverse transcribe all of the isolated RNA, meaning that expressed TCRB transcripts were what got sequenced. Naive, central memory and regulatory T cell samples underwent deep immunoSEQ sequencing, averaging around 4 million total reads per sample. Sorted cells were lysed in RLT buffer and RNA was extracted with DNase-treated RNeasy Micro or Mini kits, depending on cell number. To prevent cross-contamination, each cell subset was processed individually, whereas patient and healthy donor samples were processed jointly. TCRB sequences were amplified from cDNA with the immunoSEQ multiplex PCR, producing 87-bp fragments spanning the CDR3 region. Amplicons were sequenced on the Illumina HiSeq platform. For the original study's pipeline: PCR bias was computationally corrected using synthetic template baselines, reads within Hamming distance 2 were collapsed, and singletons that could not be merged were discarded. Reads were aligned against IMGT to assign V, D and J genes, CDR3 length and insertions or deletions at six rearrangement sites. Clonotype counts were normalized to sorted cell number within each subset before computing true diversity and Gini coefficients with the tcR R package. Repertoire sharing was quantified using the overlap coefficient calculated on TCRB nucleotide sequences. Out-of-frame TCRB sequences from naive cells were analyzed as a proxy for the pre-selection repertoire. TCRdb carries this immuneACCESS record with in-frame sequences only. Its versions omit some clonotypes, under half of them owing to an unresolved V gene in the studies checked, with the rest unexplained. V, J and clone size were drawn from that table, and D and trimming were deduced from the DNA. The sample data list some 640,000 clones, and 11% to 15% of these were observed just once. Of the sample, approximately 0.039% is held by the ten largest clones.

The chain couples TRBV10-3 to TRBJ1-4; the D gene is unclear. The sequence was obtained from a young man with type 1 diabetes. Sequencing was done on a sample of naive CD4+ T cells from blood. The cell subset or site label here, explained by the study, means: true naive CD4+ T cells. The nucleotides read TGTGCCATCAGTGAGGGACCGAAGGACGAAAAACTGTTTTTT. It encodes CAISEGPKDEKLFF.